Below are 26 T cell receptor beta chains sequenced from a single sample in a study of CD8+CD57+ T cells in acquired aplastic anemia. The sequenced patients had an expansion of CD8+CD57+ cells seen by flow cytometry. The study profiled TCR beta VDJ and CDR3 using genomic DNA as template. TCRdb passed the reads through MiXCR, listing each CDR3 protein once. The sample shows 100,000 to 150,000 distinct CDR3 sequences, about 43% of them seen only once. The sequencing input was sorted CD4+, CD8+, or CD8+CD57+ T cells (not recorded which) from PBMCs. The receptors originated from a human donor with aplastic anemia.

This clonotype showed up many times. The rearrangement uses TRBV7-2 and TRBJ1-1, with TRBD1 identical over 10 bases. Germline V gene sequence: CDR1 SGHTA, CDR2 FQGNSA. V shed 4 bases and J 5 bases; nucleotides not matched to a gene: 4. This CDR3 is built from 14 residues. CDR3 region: CASSSGTGATEAFF. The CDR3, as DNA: TGTGCCAGCAGCTCCGGGACAGGGGCGACTGAAGCTTTCTTT.

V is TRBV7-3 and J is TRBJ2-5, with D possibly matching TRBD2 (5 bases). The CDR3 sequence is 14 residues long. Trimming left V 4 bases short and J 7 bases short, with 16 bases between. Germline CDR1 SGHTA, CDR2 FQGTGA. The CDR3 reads CASSWSSSLGTQYF. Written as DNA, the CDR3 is TGTGCCAGCAGCTGGTCATCTAGCCTCGGGACCCAGTACTTC.

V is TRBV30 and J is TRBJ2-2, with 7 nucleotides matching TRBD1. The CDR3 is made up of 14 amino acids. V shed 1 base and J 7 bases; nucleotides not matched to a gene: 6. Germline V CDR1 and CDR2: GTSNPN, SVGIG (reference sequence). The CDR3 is CAWSGDSDYGELFF. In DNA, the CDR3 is TGTGCCTGGAGTGGGGACAGCGATTACGGGGAGCTGTTTTTT.

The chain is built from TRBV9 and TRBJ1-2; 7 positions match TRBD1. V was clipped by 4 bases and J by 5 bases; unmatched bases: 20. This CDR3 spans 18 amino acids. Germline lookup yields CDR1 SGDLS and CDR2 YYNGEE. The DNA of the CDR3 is TGTGCCAGCAGCCAATACCAGACAGGGTCCTCCCCTCCTTATGGCTACACCTTC. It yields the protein CASSQYQTGSSPPYGYTF.

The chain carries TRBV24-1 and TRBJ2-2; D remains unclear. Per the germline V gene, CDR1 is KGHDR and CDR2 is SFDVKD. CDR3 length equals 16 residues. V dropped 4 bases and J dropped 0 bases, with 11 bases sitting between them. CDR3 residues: CATSEGDTANTGELFF. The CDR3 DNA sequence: TGTGCCACCAGTGAGGGCGACACGGCGAACACCGGGGAGCTGTTTTTT.

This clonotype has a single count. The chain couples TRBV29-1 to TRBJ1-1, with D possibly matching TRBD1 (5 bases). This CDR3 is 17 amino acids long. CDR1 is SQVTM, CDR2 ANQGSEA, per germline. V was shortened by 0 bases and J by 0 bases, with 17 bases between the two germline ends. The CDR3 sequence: CSVEDRRGYSLNTEAFF. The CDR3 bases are TGCAGCGTTGAAGATCGAAGGGGCTATAGTCTGAACACTGAAGCTTTCTTT.

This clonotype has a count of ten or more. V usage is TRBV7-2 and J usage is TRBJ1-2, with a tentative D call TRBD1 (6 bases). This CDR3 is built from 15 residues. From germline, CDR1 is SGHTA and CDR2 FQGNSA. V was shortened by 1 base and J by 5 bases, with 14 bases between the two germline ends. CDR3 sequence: CASSLVEGGKYGYTF. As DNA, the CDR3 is TGTGCCAGCAGCTTAGTGGAGGGGGGCAAGTATGGCTACACCTTC.

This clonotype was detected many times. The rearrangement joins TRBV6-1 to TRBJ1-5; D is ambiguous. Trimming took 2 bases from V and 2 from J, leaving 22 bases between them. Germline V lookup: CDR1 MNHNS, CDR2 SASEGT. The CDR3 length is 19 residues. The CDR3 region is CASSETTQGGFGGNQPQHF. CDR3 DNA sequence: TGTGCCAGCAGTGAAACCACCCAAGGAGGGTTCGGAGGCAATCAGCCCCAGCATTTT.

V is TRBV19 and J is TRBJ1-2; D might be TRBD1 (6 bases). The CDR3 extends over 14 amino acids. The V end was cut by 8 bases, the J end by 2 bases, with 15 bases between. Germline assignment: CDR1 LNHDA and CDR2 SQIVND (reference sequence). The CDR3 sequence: CASFPGQGNYGYTF. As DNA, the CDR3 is TGTGCCAGTTTCCCGGGGCAGGGGAACTATGGCTACACCTTC.

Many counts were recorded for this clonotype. The CDR3 region is CASSPRAFDGYTF. In DNA form, the CDR3 reads TGTGCCAGCAGCCCGAGAGCTTTTGATGGCTACACCTTC. The gene calls are TRBV9 and TRBJ1-2; D is undetermined. The CDR3 totals 13 residues. Germline V gene lookup returns CDR1 SGDLS and CDR2 YYNGEE. V was cut by 4 bases and J by 6 bases, with 13 bases left in between.

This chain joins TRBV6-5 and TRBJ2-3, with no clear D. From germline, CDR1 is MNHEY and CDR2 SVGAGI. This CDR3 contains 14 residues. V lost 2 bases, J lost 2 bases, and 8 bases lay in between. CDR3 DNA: TGTGCCAGCAGTTACGGGCAGTCCACAGATACGCAGTATTTT. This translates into CASSYGQSTDTQYF.

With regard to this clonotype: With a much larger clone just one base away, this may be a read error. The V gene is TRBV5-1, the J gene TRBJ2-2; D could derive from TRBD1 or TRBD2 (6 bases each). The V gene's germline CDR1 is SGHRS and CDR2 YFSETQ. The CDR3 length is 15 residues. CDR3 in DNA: TGCGCCAGCACCCAAGGGGGGACGCACACCGGGGAGCTGTCTTTT. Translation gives CASTQGGTHTGELSF.

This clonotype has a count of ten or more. This chain's CDR3 is CASSPTGFSYEQYF. In DNA form, the CDR3 reads TGTGCCAGCAGCCCTACAGGGTTCTCCTACGAGCAGTACTTC. J is TRBJ2-7 and V is TRBV4-2, with TRBD1 as a possible D gene (6 bases). This CDR3 has 14 amino acids. V was shortened by 4 bases and J by 0 bases, with 10 bases between the two germline ends. Germline values: CDR1 LGHNA, CDR2 YNFKEQ.

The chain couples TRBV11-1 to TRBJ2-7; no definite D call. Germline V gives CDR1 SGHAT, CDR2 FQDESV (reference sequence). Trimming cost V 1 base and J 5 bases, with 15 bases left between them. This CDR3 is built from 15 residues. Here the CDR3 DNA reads TGTGCCAGCAGCTTAGTCGGGCAGAAGATCGACGAGCAGTACTTC. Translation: CASSLVGQKIDEQYF.

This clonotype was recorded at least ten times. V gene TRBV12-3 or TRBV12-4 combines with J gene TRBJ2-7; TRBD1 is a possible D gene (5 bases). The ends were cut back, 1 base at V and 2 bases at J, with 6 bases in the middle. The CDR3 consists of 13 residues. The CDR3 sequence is CASSLGQTYEQYV. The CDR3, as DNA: TGTGCCAGCAGTTTAGGACAGACCTACGAGCAGTACGTC.

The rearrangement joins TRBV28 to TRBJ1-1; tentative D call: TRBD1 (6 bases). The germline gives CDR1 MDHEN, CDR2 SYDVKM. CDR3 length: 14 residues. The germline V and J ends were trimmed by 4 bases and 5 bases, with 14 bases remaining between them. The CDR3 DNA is TGTGCCAGCAGTTCGGGGGGGCGGAGGACTGAAGCTTTCTTT. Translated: CASSSGGRRTEAFF. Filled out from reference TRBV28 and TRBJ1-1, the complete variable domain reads DVKVTQSSRYLVKRTGEKVFLECVQDMDHENMFWYRQDPGLGLRLIYFSYDVKMKEKGDIPEGYSVSREKKERFSLILESASTNQTSMYLCASSSGGRRTEAFFGQGTRLTVV.

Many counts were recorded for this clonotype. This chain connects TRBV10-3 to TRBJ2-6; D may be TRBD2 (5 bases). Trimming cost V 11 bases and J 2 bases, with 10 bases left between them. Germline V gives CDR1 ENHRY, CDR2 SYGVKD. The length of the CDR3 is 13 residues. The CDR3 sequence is CASGEAGANVLTF. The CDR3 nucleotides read TGTGCCTCCGGGGAAGCTGGGGCCAACGTCCTGACTTTC.

CDR3 sequence: CASSQDSETNEKLFF. DNA for the CDR3: TGCGCCAGCAGCCAAGATTCAGAAACAAATGAAAAACTGTTTTTT. The rearrangement uses TRBV4-3 and TRBJ1-4; no clear D gene. Deletions cut 0 bases from V and 5 bases from J, with 10 bases between. Germline V CDR1 and CDR2: LGHNA, YSLEER. The CDR3 length is 15 residues.

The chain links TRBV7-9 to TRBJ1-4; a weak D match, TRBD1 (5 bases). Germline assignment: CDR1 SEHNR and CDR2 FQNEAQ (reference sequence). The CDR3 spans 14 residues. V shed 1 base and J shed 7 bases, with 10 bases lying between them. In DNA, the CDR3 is TGTGCCAGCAGCTTAGGACAGTCAGGTGAAAAACTGTTTTTT. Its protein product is CASSLGQSGEKLFF.

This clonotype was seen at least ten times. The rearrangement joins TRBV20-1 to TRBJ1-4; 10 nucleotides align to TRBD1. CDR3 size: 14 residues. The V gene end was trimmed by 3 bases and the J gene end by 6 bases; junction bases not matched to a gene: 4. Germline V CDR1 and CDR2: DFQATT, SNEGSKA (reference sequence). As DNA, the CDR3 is TGCAGTGCTAGTTCCGGGACAGGGGATGAAAAACTGTTTTTT. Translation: CSASSGTGDEKLFF.

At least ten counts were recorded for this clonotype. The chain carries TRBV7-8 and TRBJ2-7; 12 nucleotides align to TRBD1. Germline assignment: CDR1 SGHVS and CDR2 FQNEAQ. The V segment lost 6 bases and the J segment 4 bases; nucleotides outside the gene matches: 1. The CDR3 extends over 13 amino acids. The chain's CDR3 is CASRGQGAYEQYF. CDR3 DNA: TGTGCCAGCAGGGGACAGGGGGCTTACGAGCAGTACTTC. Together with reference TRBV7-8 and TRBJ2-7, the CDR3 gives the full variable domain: GAGVSQSPRYKVAKRGQDVALRCDPISGHVSLFWYQQALGQGPEFLTYFQNEAQLDKSGLPSDRFFAERPEGSVSTLKIQRTQQEDSAVYLCASRGQGAYEQYFGPGTRLTVT.

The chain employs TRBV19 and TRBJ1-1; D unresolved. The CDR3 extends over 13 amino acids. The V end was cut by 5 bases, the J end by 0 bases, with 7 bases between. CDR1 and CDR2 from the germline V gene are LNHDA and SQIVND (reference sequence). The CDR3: CASSRALNTEAFF. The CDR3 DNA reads TGTGCCAGTAGTCGGGCATTGAACACTGAAGCTTTCTTT.

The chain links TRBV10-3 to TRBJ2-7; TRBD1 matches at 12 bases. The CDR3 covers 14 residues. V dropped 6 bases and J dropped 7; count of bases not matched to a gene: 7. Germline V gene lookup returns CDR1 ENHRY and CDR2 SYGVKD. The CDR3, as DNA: TGTGCCATCAGAGCGGGACAGGGGGCGAGGGAGCAGTACTTC. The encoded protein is CAIRAGQGAREQYF.

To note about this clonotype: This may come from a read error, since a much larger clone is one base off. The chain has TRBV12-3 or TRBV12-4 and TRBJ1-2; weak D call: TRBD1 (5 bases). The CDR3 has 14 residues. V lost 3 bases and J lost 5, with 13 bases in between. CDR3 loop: CASSLGLGGYGYTF. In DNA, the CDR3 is TGTGCCAGCAGTTTGGGACTCGGAGGGTATGGCTACACCTTC.

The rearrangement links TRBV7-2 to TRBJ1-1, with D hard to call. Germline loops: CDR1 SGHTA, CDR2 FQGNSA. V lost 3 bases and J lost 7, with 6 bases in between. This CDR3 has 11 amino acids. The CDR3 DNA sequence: TGTGCCAGCAGCTTTCGCGATGAAGCTTTCTTT. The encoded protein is CASSFRDEAFF.

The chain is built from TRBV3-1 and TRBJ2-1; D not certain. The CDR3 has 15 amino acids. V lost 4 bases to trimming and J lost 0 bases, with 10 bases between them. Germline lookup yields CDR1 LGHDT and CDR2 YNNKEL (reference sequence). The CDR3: CASSLQPNSYNEQFF. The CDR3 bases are TGTGCCAGCAGCCTTCAGCCTAACTCCTACAATGAGCAGTTCTTC.